A selection of T cell receptor beta chains follows, all from one sample in a study of T cells in Graves' hyperthyroidism and ophthalmopathy. TCRdb ran MiXCR on the multiplex PCR reads and lists one entry per CDR3 protein. The sample carries about 480,000 distinct CDR3 sequences, under 15% recorded once. Sequencing used blood. Receptors were obtained from a woman aged 18-35 years with Graves' hyperthyroidism. Each CDR3 is given with its conserved first and last residue. Fields, in order: V gene, J gene, CDR3 protein.

v_gene: TRBV12-3/TRBV12-4
j_gene: TRBJ2-1
CDR3aa: CATPGTNEQFF

v_gene: TRBV5-5
j_gene: TRBJ1-1
CDR3aa: CASSYLGSDTEAFF

v_gene: TRBV9
j_gene: TRBJ2-3
CDR3aa: CASSEESLTDTQCF

v_gene: TRBV6-5
j_gene: TRBJ1-1
CDR3aa: CASSYSENTEAFF

v_gene: TRBV4-1
j_gene: TRBJ1-2
CDR3aa: CASSQDVLPNYGYTF

v_gene: TRBV20-1
j_gene: TRBJ2-5
CDR3aa: CSGVGGEKETQYF

v_gene: TRBV7-3
j_gene: TRBJ1-5
CDR3aa: CARQMGHPSNQPQHF

v_gene: TRBV7-2
j_gene: TRBJ2-3
CDR3aa: CASSLARVMSTDTQYF

v_gene: TRBV19
j_gene: TRBJ1-3
CDR3aa: CASSIWTGQVSGNTIYF

v_gene: TRBV5-1
j_gene: TRBJ2-7
CDR3aa: CASSLVVGTGVYEQYF

v_gene: TRBV19
j_gene: TRBJ2-7
CDR3aa: CASSISSSGSYEQYF

v_gene: TRBV25-1
j_gene: TRBJ2-1
CDR3aa: CASSERASGYNEQFF

v_gene: TRBV19
j_gene: TRBJ1-1
CDR3aa: CASSSGRGSTEAFF

v_gene: TRBV11-3
j_gene: TRBJ2-3
CDR3aa: CASSWGQGTDTQYF

v_gene: TRBV19
j_gene: TRBJ2-1
CDR3aa: CASSLLTSGNHNEQFF

v_gene: TRBV7-2
j_gene: TRBJ1-2
CDR3aa: CASSPSGTGNYGYTF

v_gene: TRBV18
j_gene: TRBJ1-3
CDR3aa: CASSPEGSGDTIYF

v_gene: TRBV15
j_gene: TRBJ1-1
CDR3aa: CATSSDFTEAFF

v_gene: TRBV24-1
j_gene: TRBJ2-1
CDR3aa: CATSGLGSSYNEQFF

v_gene: TRBV18
j_gene: TRBJ2-1
CDR3aa: CASSPPSGTHNEQFF

v_gene: TRBV19
j_gene: TRBJ2-5
CDR3aa: CASSTSGSSQYF

v_gene: TRBV20-1
j_gene: TRBJ2-7
CDR3aa: CSASNREWGNEQYF

v_gene: TRBV7-8
j_gene: TRBJ2-1
CDR3aa: CASSLRERERPYNEQFF

v_gene: TRBV2
j_gene: TRBJ1-2
CDR3aa: CASSEESSSGYTF

v_gene: TRBV13
j_gene: TRBJ1-2
CDR3aa: CASSLNQGVSIYGYTF

v_gene: TRBV5-8
j_gene: TRBJ1-1
CDR3aa: CASSLALGNTEAFF

v_gene: TRBV4-2
j_gene: TRBJ1-4
CDR3aa: CASSQYYGVTNEKLFF

v_gene: TRBV11-1
j_gene: TRBJ2-3
CDR3aa: CASSSDRLAGGTQYF

v_gene: TRBV7-2
j_gene: TRBJ1-3
CDR3aa: CASSLADREINTIYF

v_gene: TRBV10-3
j_gene: TRBJ1-6
CDR3aa: CAISESGTNYYNSPLHF

v_gene: TRBV7-9
j_gene: TRBJ2-1
CDR3aa: CASSLDPGLEHEQFF

v_gene: TRBV12-3/TRBV12-4
j_gene: TRBJ2-7
CDR3aa: CASSFSGRPEQYF

v_gene: TRBV20-1
j_gene: TRBJ2-3
CDR3aa: CSARLAGDTQYF

v_gene: TRBV30
j_gene: TRBJ1-6
CDR3aa: CAWSVRAWNSPLHF

v_gene: TRBV25-1
j_gene: TRBJ1-4
CDR3aa: CASSGAHYTTNEKLFF

v_gene: TRBV27
j_gene: TRBJ1-5
CDR3aa: CASSLLDGSNQPQHF

v_gene: TRBV20-1
j_gene: TRBJ2-3
CDR3aa: CSARVVDTQYF

v_gene: TRBV12-3/TRBV12-4
j_gene: TRBJ2-4
CDR3aa: CASSFPNGRAGANIQYF

v_gene: TRBV6-2/TRBV6-3
j_gene: TRBJ2-3
CDR3aa: CASRRRLAESTDTQYF

v_gene: TRBV4-1
j_gene: TRBJ2-7
CDR3aa: CASSQGRGLAQQRQYF

v_gene: TRBV19
j_gene: TRBJ2-3
CDR3aa: CASSKGEPTDTQYF

v_gene: TRBV13
j_gene: TRBJ1-5
CDR3aa: CASSSSSGTGEMGQPQHF

v_gene: TRBV12-5
j_gene: TRBJ1-1
CDR3aa: CASGPPGNTEAFF

v_gene: TRBV11-3
j_gene: TRBJ2-1
CDR3aa: CASSLANKLNEQFF

v_gene: TRBV12-3/TRBV12-4
j_gene: TRBJ2-5
CDR3aa: CASRSRTGPQETQYF

v_gene: TRBV5-1
j_gene: TRBJ2-1
CDR3aa: CASSLVRVNEQFF

v_gene: TRBV24-1
j_gene: TRBJ2-2
CDR3aa: CATSDSARVTGELFF

v_gene: TRBV7-2
j_gene: TRBJ2-5
CDR3aa: CASTLPPSGRETQYF

v_gene: TRBV6-5
j_gene: TRBJ2-7
CDR3aa: CASSWGLAAAYEQYF

v_gene: TRBV27
j_gene: TRBJ1-2
CDR3aa: CASSPIGQTNYGYTF

v_gene: TRBV7-3
j_gene: TRBJ2-3
CDR3aa: CASSLTQRTDTQYF

v_gene: TRBV9
j_gene: TRBJ2-2
CDR3aa: CASSGKTSGIESGELFF

v_gene: TRBV3-1
j_gene: TRBJ2-7
CDR3aa: CASSTGTDAYEQYF

v_gene: TRBV7-9
j_gene: TRBJ2-1
CDR3aa: CATPSSGSYNEQFF

v_gene: TRBV5-1
j_gene: TRBJ1-2
CDR3aa: CASSFTGGVYGYTF

v_gene: TRBV5-1
j_gene: TRBJ2-4
CDR3aa: CASSPVRGRESDIQYF